A selection of T cell receptor beta chains follows, all from one sample in a study of blood T cell repertoires in COVID-19. Measured with immunoSEQ multiplex PCR; TCRdb has only the in-frame clones, and not every one. Here the sample spans more than 65,000 clones, about 79% being singletons. The sample consisted of peripheral blood. The receptor set was obtained from a woman between 50 and 59 years old with acute or convalescent COVID-19. Each CDR3 is given without its conserved first and last residue. Fields, in order: V gene, clone size, CDR3 protein. Size is stated for part of the rows, as once, few or many counts, or as a class when the clone is expanded.

v_call: TRBV13
clone_size: NA
cdr3_aa: ASSLGVAGGADTQY

v_call: TRBV30
clone_size: NA
cdr3_aa: AWSVRRSGGLSTGELF

v_call: TRBV10-2
clone_size: NA
cdr3_aa: ASSEFPPGIFGYNSPLH

v_call: TRBV5-1
clone_size: NA
cdr3_aa: ASSPGLKSTDTQY

v_call: TRBV7-2
clone_size: once
cdr3_aa: ASKSGGAEWAEAF

v_call: TRBV19
clone_size: NA
cdr3_aa: ASSRQGVQPQH

v_call: TRBV19
clone_size: NA
cdr3_aa: ASREGATYTDTQY

v_call: TRBV19
clone_size: NA
cdr3_aa: ATETVTGELF

v_call: TRBV2
clone_size: NA
cdr3_aa: ASRSTLNQPQH

v_call: TRBV20-1
clone_size: NA
cdr3_aa: SVGWGEQF

v_call: TRBV18
clone_size: few
cdr3_aa: ASSLRSQPNTGELF

v_call: TRBV27
clone_size: NA
cdr3_aa: ASSRNRGAFEAF

v_call: TRBV6-1
clone_size: once
cdr3_aa: ASSEGTGIGYNEQF

v_call: TRBV5-4
clone_size: NA
cdr3_aa: ASSLGPVGGDTGELF

v_call: TRBV7-8
clone_size: NA
cdr3_aa: ASSLVGQRGPYNEQF

v_call: TRBV5-1
clone_size: NA
cdr3_aa: ASSPGTAPTDTQY

v_call: TRBV6-5
clone_size: NA
cdr3_aa: ASNPWTGERDEQY

v_call: TRBV7-9
clone_size: once
cdr3_aa: ASRDGWTGGIGELF

v_call: TRBV5-4
clone_size: NA
cdr3_aa: ASSAEGGTYNEQF

v_call: TRBV4-2
clone_size: NA
cdr3_aa: ASSQGVADNYGYT

v_call: TRBV7-2
clone_size: few
cdr3_aa: ASSLQRGNSYEQY

v_call: TRBV9
clone_size: NA
cdr3_aa: ASSPTGTINEKLF

v_call: TRBV2
clone_size: NA
cdr3_aa: ASSSRQGWANVLT